The rows below give T cell receptor beta chains drawn from one sample of a study of blood T cells in healthy people across ages. TCRdb passed the 5' RACE reads through MiXCR, listing each CDR3 protein once. The sample contains fewer than 950,000 distinct CDR3 sequences, approximately 55% of which appear only once. The material sequenced was blood. These receptors were obtained from a man aged 80 or over in good health. The CDR3 runs from the conserved cysteine through the conserved F or W. The D gene is left open where the match is weak. The size of a clone is reported for some rows only, either as once, few or many, or as a class for expanded clones.

v_gene,abundance,j_gene,d_gene,CDR3aa,CDR3nt
TRBV4-1,.,TRBJ1-1,.,CASSQVIAEAFF,TGCGCCAGCAGCCAAGTGATAGCTGAAGCTTTCTTT
TRBV20-1,.,TRBJ2-1,TRBD2,CSAGSGSVVNEQFF,TGCAGTGCTGGGAGCGGGAGTGTCGTAAATGAGCAGTTCTTC
TRBV6-1,.,TRBJ2-5,TRBD2,CASSEVLAGGRYEQYF,TGTGCCAGCAGTGAAGTACTAGCGGGAGGGCGCTATGAGCAGTACTTC
TRBV7-9,many,TRBJ2-1,.,CASSLGGRDEQFF,TGTGCCAGCAGCTTAGGGGGGCGCGATGAGCAGTTCTTC
TRBV5-1,.,TRBJ1-2,TRBD1,CASSLTGTGRSEYGYTF,TGCGCCAGCAGCCTGACCGGGACAGGGCGGTCTGAATATGGCTACACCTTC
TRBV10-3,.,TRBJ2-1,.,CAISESGLYNEQFF,TGTGCCATCAGTGAGTCGGGACTTTACAATGAGCAGTTCTTC
TRBV24-1,.,TRBJ2-5,.,CATSPGSGAGETQYF,TGTGCCACCAGTCCAGGGTCAGGGGCGGGAGAGACCCAGTACTTC
TRBV20-1,few,TRBJ2-7,TRBD2,CSATLAGGTYEQYF,TGCAGTGCTACCCTAGCGGGAGGTACCTACGAGCAGTACTTC
TRBV20-1,.,TRBJ2-7,TRBD1,CSARRSETGAYEQYF,TGCAGTGCCAGGAGGTCCGAGACAGGGGCCTACGAGCAGTACTTC
TRBV28,.,TRBJ2-7,.,CASSFHLPMSGGGEQYF,TGTGCCAGCAGTTTCCACCTCCCCATGTCAGGGGGAGGCGAGCAGTACTTC
TRBV6-5,.,TRBJ2-1,TRBD2,CASSYRPGRSEQFF,TGTGCCAGCAGTTACCGCCCCGGGAGGAGTGAGCAGTTCTTC
TRBV12-3/TRBV12-4,once,TRBJ1-5,.,CASSPGHPYQPQHF,TGTGCCAGCAGCCCGGGACACCCTTATCAGCCCCAGCATTTT
TRBV11-2,.,TRBJ2-3,.,CASSLAAGRADTQYF,TGTGCCAGCAGCTTAGCGGCGGGTCGGGCAGATACGCAGTATTTT
TRBV12-3/TRBV12-4,.,TRBJ2-1,.,CASSFPRAGSRSLDEQFF,TGTGCCAGCAGTTTCCCCCGGGCGGGTAGCAGGAGTCTTGATGAGCAGTTCTTC
TRBV20-1,.,TRBJ1-1,TRBD1,CSALHGTGDTEAFF,TGCAGTGCTCTCCACGGGACAGGGGACACTGAAGCTTTCTTT
TRBV5-1,.,TRBJ1-2,TRBD1,CASSSNRGLDYGYTF,TGCGCCAGCAGCTCAAACAGGGGGCTCGACTATGGCTACACCTTC
TRBV6-5,.,TRBJ2-7,.,CASSTDRSTYEQYF,TGTGCCAGCAGTACCGACAGGTCTACCTACGAGCAGTACTTC
TRBV29-1,few,TRBJ2-1,.,CSVVGWRRAVNEQFF,TGCAGCGTTGTGGGTTGGCGGAGGGCCGTGAATGAGCAGTTCTTC
TRBV6-1,.,TRBJ2-3,.,CASGRTDTQYF,TGTGCCAGCGGCCGCACAGATACGCAGTATTTT
TRBV6-2/TRBV6-3,.,TRBJ2-7,TRBD2,CASSLTTSGLLYEQYF,TGTGCCAGCAGTCTCACGACTAGCGGTCTTCTCTACGAGCAGTACTTC
TRBV11-2,.,TRBJ2-5,.,CASSLDRGTQETQYF,TGTGCCAGCAGCTTAGATAGGGGGACCCAAGAGACCCAGTACTTC
TRBV7-9,few,TRBJ2-5,.,CATGRGPETQYF,TGTGCCACCGGTAGGGGACCGGAGACCCAGTACTTC
TRBV10-3,few,TRBJ2-1,.,CAISDGRWDNEQFF,TGTGCCATCAGTGATGGGAGGTGGGACAATGAGCAGTTCTTC